This T cell receptor (beta chain) was obtained from a study of early T cells in non-severe SARS-CoV-2 infection. The CDR3 runs to 15 residues. With 6 bases removed from V and 2 bases from J, the gap between germline ends came to 14 bases. CDR1 is MDHEN, CDR2 SYDVKM, per germline. Only a few counts were recorded for this clonotype. Unique molecular identifiers were added to individual cDNA molecules. TCRdb re-analysed the 5' RACE reads in MiXCR, keeping a single row per CDR3 protein. The sample includes around 25,000 distinct CDR3 sequences, about 5.5% seen only once; the top ten take under 2.5%. This chain connects TRBV28 to TRBJ2-1, with a possible D match to TRBD2 (5 bases). The sequenced sample consisted of whole blood. The sequence was obtained from an adult who was a healthcare worker with PCR-confirmed SARS-CoV-2 infection or an uninfected control (not recorded which). In DNA, the CDR3 is TGTGCCAGCAGACTAGTAGGCCCAACCTACAATGAGCAGTTCTTC. Encoded protein: CASRLVGPTYNEQFF.